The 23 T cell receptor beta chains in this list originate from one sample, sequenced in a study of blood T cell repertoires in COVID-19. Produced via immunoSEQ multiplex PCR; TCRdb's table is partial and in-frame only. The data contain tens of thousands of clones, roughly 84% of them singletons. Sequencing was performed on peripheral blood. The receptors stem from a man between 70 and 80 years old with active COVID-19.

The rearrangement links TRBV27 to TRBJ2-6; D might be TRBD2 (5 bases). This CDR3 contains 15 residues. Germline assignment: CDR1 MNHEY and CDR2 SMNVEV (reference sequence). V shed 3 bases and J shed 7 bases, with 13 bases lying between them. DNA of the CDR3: TGTGCCAGCAGTTTCGTGGACTCCGTAGCCAACGTCCTGACTTTC. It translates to CASSFVDSVANVLTF. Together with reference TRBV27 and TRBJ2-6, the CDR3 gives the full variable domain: EAQVTQNPRYLITVTGKKLTVTCSQNMNHEYMSWYRQDPGLGLRQIYYSMNVEVTDKGDVPEGYKVSRKEKRNFPLILESPSPNQTSLYFCASSFVDSVANVLTFGAGSRLTVL.

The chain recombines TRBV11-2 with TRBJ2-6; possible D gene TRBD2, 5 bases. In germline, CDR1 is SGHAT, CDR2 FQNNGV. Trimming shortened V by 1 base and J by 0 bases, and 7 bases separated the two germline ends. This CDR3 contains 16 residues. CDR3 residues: CASSLVRDSGANVLTF. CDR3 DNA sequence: TGTGCCAGCAGCTTAGTACGGGACTCTGGGGCCAACGTCCTGACTTTC. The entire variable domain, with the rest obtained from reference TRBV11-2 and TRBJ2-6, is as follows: EAGVAQSPRYKIIEKRQSVAFWCNPISGHATLYWYQQILGQGPKLLIQFQNNGVVDDSQLPKDRFSAERLKGVDSTLKIQPAKLEDSAVYLCASSLVRDSGANVLTFGAGSRLTVL.

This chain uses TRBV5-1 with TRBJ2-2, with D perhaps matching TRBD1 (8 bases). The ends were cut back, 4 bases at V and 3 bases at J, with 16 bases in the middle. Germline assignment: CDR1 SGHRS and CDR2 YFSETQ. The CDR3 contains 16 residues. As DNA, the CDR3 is TGCGCCAGCAGCCCGACAGGGGCGGGGGACACCGGGGAGCTGTTTTTT. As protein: CASSPTGAGDTGELFF.

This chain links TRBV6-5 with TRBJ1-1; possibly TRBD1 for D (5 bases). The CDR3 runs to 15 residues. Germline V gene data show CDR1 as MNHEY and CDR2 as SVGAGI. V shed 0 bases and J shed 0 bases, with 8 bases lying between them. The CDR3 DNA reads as TGTGCCAGCAGTTACTCGGAACAGGTGAACACTGAAGCTTTCTTT. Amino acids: CASSYSEQVNTEAFF.

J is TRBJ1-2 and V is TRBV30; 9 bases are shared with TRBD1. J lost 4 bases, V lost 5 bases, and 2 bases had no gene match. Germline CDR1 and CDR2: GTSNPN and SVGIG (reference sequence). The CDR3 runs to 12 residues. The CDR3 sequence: CAWGGQGYGYTF. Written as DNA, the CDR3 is TGTGCCTGGGGGGGACAGGGCTATGGCTACACCTTC.

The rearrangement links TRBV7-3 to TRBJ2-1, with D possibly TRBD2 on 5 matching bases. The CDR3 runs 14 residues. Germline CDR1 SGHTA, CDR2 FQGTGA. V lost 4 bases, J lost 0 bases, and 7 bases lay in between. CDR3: CASSSGSSYNEQFF. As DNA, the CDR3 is TGTGCCAGCAGCTCTGGGAGCTCCTACAATGAGCAGTTCTTC. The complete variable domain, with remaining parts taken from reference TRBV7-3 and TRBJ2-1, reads GAGVSQTPSNKVTEKGKYVELRCDPISGHTALYWYRQSLGQGPEFLIYFQGTGAADDSGLPNDRFFAVRPEGSVSTLKIQRTERGDSAVYLCASSSGSSYNEQFFGPGTRLTVL.

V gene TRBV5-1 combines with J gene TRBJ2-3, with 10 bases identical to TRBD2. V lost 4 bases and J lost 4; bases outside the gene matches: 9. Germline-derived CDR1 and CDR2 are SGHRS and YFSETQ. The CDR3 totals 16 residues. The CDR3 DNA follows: TGCGCCAGCAGCACAGAGCGGGGGGGCGGCGCAGATACGCAGTATTTT. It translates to CASSTERGGGADTQYF.

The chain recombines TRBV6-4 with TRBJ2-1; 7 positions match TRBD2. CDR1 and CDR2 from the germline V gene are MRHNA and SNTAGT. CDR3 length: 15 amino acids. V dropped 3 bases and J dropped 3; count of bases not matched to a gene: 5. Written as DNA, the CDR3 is TGTGCCAGCAGTGAAAGCGGGGACGGCTACAATGAGCAGTTCTTC. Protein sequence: CASSESGDGYNEQFF.

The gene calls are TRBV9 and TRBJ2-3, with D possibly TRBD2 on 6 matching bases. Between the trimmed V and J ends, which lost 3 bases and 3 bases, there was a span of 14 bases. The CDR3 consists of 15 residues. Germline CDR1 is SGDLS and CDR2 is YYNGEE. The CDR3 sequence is CASSDDGTGTDTQYF. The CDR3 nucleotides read TGTGCCAGCAGCGACGACGGGACTGGTACAGATACGCAGTATTTT.

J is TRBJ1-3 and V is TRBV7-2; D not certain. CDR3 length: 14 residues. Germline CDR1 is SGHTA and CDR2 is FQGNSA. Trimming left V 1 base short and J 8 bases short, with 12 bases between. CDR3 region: CASSLGQGGDTIYF. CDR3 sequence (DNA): TGTGCCAGCAGCTTAGGGCAAGGAGGAGACACCATATATTTT. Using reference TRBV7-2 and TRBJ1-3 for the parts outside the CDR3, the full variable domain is GAGVSQSPSNKVTEKGKDVELRCDPISGHTALYWYRQSLGQGLEFLIYFQGNSAPDKSGLPSDRFSAERTGGSVSTLTIQRTQQEDSAVYLCASSLGQGGDTIYFGEGSWLTVV.

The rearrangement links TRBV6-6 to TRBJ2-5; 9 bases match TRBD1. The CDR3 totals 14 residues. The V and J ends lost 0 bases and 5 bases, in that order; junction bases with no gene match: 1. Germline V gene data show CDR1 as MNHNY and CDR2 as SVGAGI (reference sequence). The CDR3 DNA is TGTGCCAGCAGTTACTCGACAGGGGGGGAGACCCAGTACTTC. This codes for CASSYSTGGETQYF.

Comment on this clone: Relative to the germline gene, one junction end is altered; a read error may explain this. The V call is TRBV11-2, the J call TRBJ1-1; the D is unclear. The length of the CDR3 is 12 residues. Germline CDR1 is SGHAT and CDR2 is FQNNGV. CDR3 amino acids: CASSLVWSELTF. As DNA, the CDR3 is TGTGCCAGCAGCTTAGTTTGGTCGGAGCTAACCTTT.

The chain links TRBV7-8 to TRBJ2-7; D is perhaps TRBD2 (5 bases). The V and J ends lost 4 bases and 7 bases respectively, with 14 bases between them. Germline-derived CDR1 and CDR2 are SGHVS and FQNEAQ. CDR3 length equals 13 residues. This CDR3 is CASSSGGVDEQYF. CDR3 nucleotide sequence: TGTGCCAGCAGCTCCGGAGGTGTGGATGAGCAGTACTTC.

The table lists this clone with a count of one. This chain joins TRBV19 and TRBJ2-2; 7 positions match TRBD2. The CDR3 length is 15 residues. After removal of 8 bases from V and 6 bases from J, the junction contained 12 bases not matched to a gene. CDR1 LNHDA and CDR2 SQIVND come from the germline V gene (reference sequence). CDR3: CASGGGGGYAGELFF. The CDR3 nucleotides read TGTGCCAGTGGCGGCGGCGGGGGATACGCCGGGGAGCTGTTTTTT.

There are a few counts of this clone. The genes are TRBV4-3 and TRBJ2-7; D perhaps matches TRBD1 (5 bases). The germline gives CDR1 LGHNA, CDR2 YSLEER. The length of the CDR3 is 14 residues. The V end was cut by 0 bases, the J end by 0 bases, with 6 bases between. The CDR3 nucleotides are TGCGCCAGCAGCCAAGACAGGGCCTCCTACGAGCAGTACTTC. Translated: CASSQDRASYEQYF.

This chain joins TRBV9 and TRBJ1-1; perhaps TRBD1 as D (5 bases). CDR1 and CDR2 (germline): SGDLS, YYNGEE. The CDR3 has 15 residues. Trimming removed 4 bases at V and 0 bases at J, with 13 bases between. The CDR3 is CASSSRGRMNTEAFF. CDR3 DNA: TGTGCCAGCAGCTCGCGGGGACGGATGAACACTGAAGCTTTCTTT. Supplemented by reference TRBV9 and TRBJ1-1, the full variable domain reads DSGVTQTPKHLITATGQRVTLRCSPRSGDLSVYWYQQSLDQGLQFLIQYYNGEERAKGNILERFSAQQFPDLHSELNLSSLELGDSALYFCASSSRGRMNTEAFFGQGTRLTVV.

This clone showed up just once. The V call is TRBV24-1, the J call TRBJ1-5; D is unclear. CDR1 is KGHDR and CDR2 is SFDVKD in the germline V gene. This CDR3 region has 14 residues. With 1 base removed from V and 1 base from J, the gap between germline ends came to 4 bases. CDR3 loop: CATSDFSSNQPQHF. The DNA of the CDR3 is TGTGCCACCAGTGATTTCTCCAGCAATCAGCCCCAGCATTTT.

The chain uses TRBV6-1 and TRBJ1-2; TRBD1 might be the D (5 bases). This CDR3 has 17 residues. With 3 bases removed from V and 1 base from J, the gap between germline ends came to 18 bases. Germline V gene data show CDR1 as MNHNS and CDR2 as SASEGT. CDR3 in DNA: TGTGCCAGCAGTGACGGCGGGGTCGGGGCAGATAACTATGGCTACACCTTC. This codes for CASSDGGVGADNYGYTF.

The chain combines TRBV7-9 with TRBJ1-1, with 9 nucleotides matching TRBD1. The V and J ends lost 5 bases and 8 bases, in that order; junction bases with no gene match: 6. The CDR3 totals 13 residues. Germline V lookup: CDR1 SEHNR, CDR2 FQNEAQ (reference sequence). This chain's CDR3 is CASSPPDRGEAFF. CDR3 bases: TGTGCCAGCAGCCCACCGGACAGGGGCGAAGCTTTCTTT.

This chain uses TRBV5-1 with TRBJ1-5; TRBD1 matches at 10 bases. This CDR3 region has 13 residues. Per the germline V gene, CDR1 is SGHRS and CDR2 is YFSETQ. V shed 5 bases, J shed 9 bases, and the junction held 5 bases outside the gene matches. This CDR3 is CASSFGTGAPQHF. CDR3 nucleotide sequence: TGCGCCAGCAGTTTCGGGACAGGGGCGCCCCAGCATTTT.

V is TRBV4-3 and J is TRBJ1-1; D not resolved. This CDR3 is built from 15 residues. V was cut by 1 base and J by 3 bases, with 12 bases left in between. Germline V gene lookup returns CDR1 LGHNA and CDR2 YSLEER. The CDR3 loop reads CASSQGSGFDTEAFF. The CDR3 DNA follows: TGCGCCAGCAGCCAAGGGAGCGGGTTTGACACTGAAGCTTTCTTT.

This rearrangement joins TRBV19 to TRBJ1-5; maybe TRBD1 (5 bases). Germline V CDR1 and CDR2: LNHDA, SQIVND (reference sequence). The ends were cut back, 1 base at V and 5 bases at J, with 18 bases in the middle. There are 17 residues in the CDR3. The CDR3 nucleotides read TGTGCCAGTAGTATAGGGCAGGGAAAGCTTCGGGATCAGCCCCAGCATTTT. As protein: CASSIGQGKLRDQPQHF.

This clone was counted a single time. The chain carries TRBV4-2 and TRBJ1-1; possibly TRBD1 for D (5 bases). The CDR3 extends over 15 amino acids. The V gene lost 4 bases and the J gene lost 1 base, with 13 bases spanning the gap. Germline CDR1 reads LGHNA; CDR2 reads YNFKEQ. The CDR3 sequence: CASSRRGGANTEAFF. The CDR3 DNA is TGTGCCAGCAGCCGCCGCGGTGGGGCGAACACTGAAGCTTTCTTT.